A single sample gave rise to the 9 T cell receptor beta chains below, sequenced in a study of beta chain features in type 1 diabetes. Expressed TCRB transcripts were sequenced because the isolated RNA had all been reverse transcribed beforehand. Clones were read by immunoSEQ multiplex PCR, and TCRdb kept only the in-frame ones, dropping some. In the table there are 630,000 or so clones, more than 12% of which are singletons. Their cognate antigens are unknown. Study-wide results and caveats: All four CD4+ subsets of Type 1 diabetes patients contained TCRB CDR3s that were moderately but significantly shorter.

Input material: naive CD4+ T cells from blood. The receptors were gathered from a man aged 18-30 years with type 1 diabetes.

The J gene is TRBJ2-1, the V gene TRBV5-4, with 8 bases lining up with TRBD2. With 3 bases clipped from V and 7 bases from J, the junction kept 12 bases outside the gene matches. This CDR3 is built from 16 residues. Germline CDR1 is SGHNT and CDR2 is YYREEE (reference sequence). CDR3 loop: CASSSASGSRDNEQFF. CDR3 nucleotide sequence: TGTGCCAGCAGCTCCGCCAGCGGGAGTCGGGATAATGAGCAGTTCTTC.

The genes are TRBV7-2 and TRBJ1-2, with D uncertain. The CDR3 runs to 14 residues. Germline V gives CDR1 SGHTA, CDR2 FQGNSA. V was shortened by 1 base and J by 2 bases, with 8 bases between the two germline ends. The CDR3 bases are TGTGCCAGCAGCTTAGTTCCGAGGAACTATGGCTACACCTTC. Amino acids: CASSLVPRNYGYTF.

This chain joins TRBV9 and TRBJ2-1, with unresolved D. This CDR3 comprises 13 residues. Germline assignment: CDR1 SGDLS and CDR2 YYNGEE. V lost 4 bases and J lost 4, with 9 bases in between. The CDR3 DNA follows: TGTGCCAGCAGCCCTGACTTGTACAATGAGCAGTTCTTC. Amino acids: CASSPDLYNEQFF.

CDR3 loop: CASSTRDRGLYEQYF. DNA of the CDR3: TGTGCCAGCAGTACCCGTGACAGGGGACTCTACGAGCAGTACTTC. The V and J genes are TRBV6-6 and TRBJ2-7; TRBD1 aligns across 8 bases. V shed 5 bases, J shed 3 bases, and the junction held 9 bases outside the gene matches. This CDR3 region has 15 residues. Looked up from germline, CDR1 is MNHNY and CDR2 is SVGAGI (reference sequence).

The chain employs TRBV5-1 and TRBJ2-3, with 12 bases aligning to TRBD2. The CDR3 sequence is 15 residues long. The V and J ends lost 1 base and 6 bases, in that order; junction bases with no gene match: 3. In germline, CDR1 is SGHRS, CDR2 YFSETQ. The CDR3 bases are TGCGCCAGCAGCTTGAGTCTAGCGGGAGGGGATACGCAGTATTTT. This encodes CASSLSLAGGDTQYF.

The chain links TRBV6-4 to TRBJ1-6; D is perhaps TRBD1 (6 bases). V was clipped by 4 bases and J by 5 bases, with 18 bases between them. Germline V gene data show CDR1 as MRHNA and CDR2 as SNTAGT. The length of the CDR3 is 17 residues. CDR3 loop: CASSARSRGADNSPLHF. The DNA for the CDR3 is TGTGCCAGCAGTGCTCGCAGTCGGGGGGCAGATAATTCACCCCTCCACTTT.

This rearrangement joins TRBV14 to TRBJ2-3, with D unclear. Germline-derived CDR1 and CDR2 are SGHDN and FVKESK. This CDR3 is 14 amino acids long. V was shortened by 4 bases and J by 0 bases, with 8 bases between the two germline ends. CDR3 residues: CASSRAYSTDTQYF. The CDR3 DNA reads TGTGCCAGCAGCCGGGCCTACAGCACAGATACGCAGTATTTT.

This clone was observed a few times. The V and J genes are TRBV5-1 and TRBJ1-2; D unclear. V was trimmed by 4 bases and J by 8 bases, leaving 15 bases between them. CDR1 is SGHRS and CDR2 is YFSETQ in the germline V gene. The CDR3 sequence is 13 residues long. The CDR3 loop is CASSPRGVGGYTF. Written as DNA, the CDR3 is TGCGCCAGCAGCCCACGTGGGGTAGGAGGCTACACCTTC.

This rearrangement joins TRBV7-8 to TRBJ2-2; the match to TRBD1 covers 8 bases. Germline values: CDR1 SGHVS, CDR2 FQNEAQ. With 6 bases clipped from V and 1 base from J, the junction kept 4 bases outside the gene matches. The CDR3 runs 15 residues. The chain's CDR3 is CASSLDRVNTGELFF. The CDR3 DNA sequence: TGTGCCAGCAGTTTGGACAGGGTGAACACCGGGGAGCTGTTTTTT.